One and the same sample provided the 11 T cell receptor beta chains below, sequenced in a study of blood T cell repertoires in COVID-19. Produced via immunoSEQ multiplex PCR; TCRdb's table is partial and in-frame only. The sample lists fewer than 350,000 clones; 75% to 90% were seen once. Sequencing input: PBMCs or T cells enriched from blood (not recorded which). The origin of the receptors is a woman between 25 and 40 years old who had been exposed to COVID-19.

The rearrangement uses TRBV21-1 and TRBJ2-7; the D segment call TRBD1 is taken from the table without a DNA check. TRBV21-1 is designated a pseudogene. This CDR3 region has 12 residues. CDR3 residues: CASRKGALEQYF. The CDR3 bases are TGTGCCAGCAGGAAAGGGGCCCTCGAGCAGTACTTC.

CDR3 amino acids: CASSQDRLSLQPQHF. The CDR3 DNA is TGCGCCAGCAGCCAAGATCGTCTGTCCCTTCAGCCCCAGCATTTT. The chain couples TRBV4-3 to TRBJ1-5; D is unresolved. CDR1 is LGHNA and CDR2 is YSLEER in the germline V gene. The CDR3 spans 15 residues. The V gene lost 0 bases and the J gene lost 6 bases, with 12 bases spanning the gap.

The rearrangement uses TRBV6-1 and TRBJ1-6, with 10 positions matching TRBD1. The trim removed 1 base at V and 10 bases at J, leaving 4 bases unmatched. The CDR3 spans 15 residues. Germline CDR1 and CDR2: MNHNS and SASEGT. The DNA for the CDR3 is TGTGCCAGCAGTGAAGAAAGGACAGGGGGGTCACCCCTCCACTTT. Encoded protein: CASSEERTGGSPLHF.

The chain is built from TRBV24-1 and TRBJ2-1; D is unclear. Trimming pared 3 bases from V and 8 bases from J, leaving 4 bases between. Germline CDR1 is KGHDR and CDR2 is SFDVKD. The CDR3 has 11 residues. For the CDR3, the DNA is TGTGCCACCAGTGATCTCTATGAGCAGTTCTTC. Encoded protein: CATSDLYEQFF.

V usage is TRBV6-5 and J usage is TRBJ2-3; 8 bases align to TRBD1. This CDR3 region has 14 residues. In germline, CDR1 is MNHEY, CDR2 SVGAGI. Unmatched junction bases numbered 7, after V lost 5 bases and J lost 6 bases. CDR3 nucleotides: TGTGCCAGCAGTCAACAGGGGGGTATGGATACGCAGTATTTT. It encodes CASSQQGGMDTQYF.

This clone appeared a single time. The rearrangement joins TRBV29-1 to TRBJ1-1; perhaps TRBD1 as D (5 bases). Trimming shortened V by 3 bases and J by 7 bases, and 12 bases separated the two germline ends. The CDR3 runs to 12 residues. From germline, CDR1 is SQVTM and CDR2 ANQGSEA. CDR3 loop: CSVDSGEGEAFF. CDR3 coding DNA: TGCAGCGTTGATTCGGGGGAAGGTGAAGCTTTCTTT.

This chain uses TRBV6-6 with TRBJ1-2, with D uncertain. This CDR3 is 11 amino acids long. Germline V gene data show CDR1 as MNHNY and CDR2 as SVGAGI (reference sequence). The ends were cut back, 2 bases at V and 8 bases at J, with 6 bases in the middle. The CDR3, as DNA: TGTGCCAGCAGTTACGTAGAGGGCTACACCTTC. It encodes CASSYVEGYTF.

The DNA for the CDR3 is TGTGCCAGCAGTGGGGACACCGACTACGAGCAGTACTTC. It is translated as CASSGDTDYEQYF. J is TRBJ2-7 and V is TRBV6-6; D is perhaps TRBD1 (6 bases). V was trimmed by 5 bases and J by 3 bases, leaving 11 bases between them. Germline CDR1 MNHNY, CDR2 SVGAGI (reference sequence). This CDR3 is 13 amino acids long.

The rearrangement uses TRBV9 and TRBJ2-5; 7 nucleotides line up with TRBD2. Germline CDR1 and CDR2: SGDLS and YYNGEE. V gave up 5 bases and J gave up 5 bases; unmatched junction bases: 9. The CDR3 length is 14 residues. The CDR3: CASSFAGVSETQYF. The CDR3 DNA reads as TGTGCCAGCAGTTTCGCGGGGGTATCGGAGACCCAGTACTTC.

The chain joins TRBV7-2 to TRBJ2-1; 10 bases map to TRBD2. Germline lookup yields CDR1 SGHTA and CDR2 FQGNSA. V dropped 5 bases and J dropped 7; count of bases not matched to a gene: 8. The CDR3 sequence is 15 residues long. The DNA of the CDR3 is TGTGCCAGCAGCCTTAGCGGGAGGTTGGGAAATGAGCAGTTCTTC. Its translation is CASSLSGRLGNEQFF.

The chain combines TRBV5-4 with TRBJ2-7; 7 bases are shared with TRBD2. CDR3 size: 15 residues. The junction had 13 bases not matched to a gene; V was cut back by 3 bases and J by 7 bases. Germline V gene sequence: CDR1 SGHNT, CDR2 YYREEE (reference sequence). The CDR3 DNA sequence: TGTGCCAGCAGCTCCCTACTAGCGCCCCTCGGGGAGCAGTACTTC. Translation: CASSSLLAPLGEQYF.